Listed below are T cell receptor beta chains from one sample, sequenced in a study of molecular identifiers for immune sequencing clone quantification. TCRdb recomputed calls from the PCR reads with MiXCR, one row per CDR3 protein. The table includes roughly 630,000 distinct CDR3 sequences, about 25% detected once. Sequencing input: naive CD8+ T cells from blood, with Jurkat cell RNA spiked in. These receptors were obtained from a human donor in good health. Some libraries in this study had Jurkat cell RNA spiked in. Both conserved end residues are part of each CDR3. The D gene is left open where the match is weak. Size values are once, few and many counts, or a class for expanded clones, and some rows have none.

clone size	D gene	J gene	V gene	CDR3 DNA	CDR3 protein
few	TRBD1	TRBJ2-3	TRBV4-1	TGCGCCAGCAGCCAAGATCAGGGGGAGACGCAGTATTTT	CASSQDQGETQYF
few	.	TRBJ1-1	TRBV4-2	TGTGCCAGCAGCCAAGATCTGGACAACCCAATGCACACTGAAGCTTTCTTT	CASSQDLDNPMHTEAFF
many	.	TRBJ2-7	TRBV7-2	TGTGCCAGCAGCCCGGCCTCCGCGTACGCCGAGCAGTACTTC	CASSPASAYAEQYF
.	.	TRBJ2-2	TRBV3-2	TGTGCCAGCATCCAAGATTATGTGGGGGGCACCGGGGAGCTGTTTTTT	CASIQDYVGGTGELFF
few	.	TRBJ2-3	TRBV6-2/TRBV6-3	TGTGCCAGCAGTTACTTTTTATCAGGACCCAGTTTATCGGATACGCAGTATTTT	CASSYFLSGPSLSDTQYF
few	.	TRBJ2-3	TRBV12-3/TRBV12-4	TGTGCCAGCACCCTCAATTTGGGGGCTGGGGATACGCAGTATTTT	CASTLNLGAGDTQYF
.	TRBD2	TRBJ2-7	TRBV27	TGTGCCAGCAGTTTAGGGCGGGACTACGTCTACGAGCAGTACTTC	CASSLGRDYVYEQYF
many	TRBD1	TRBJ2-7	TRBV18	TGTGCCAGCTCACAGGGGGCAGAGGAGCAGTACTTC	CASSQGAEEQYF
many	.	TRBJ1-1	TRBV7-6	TGTGCCAGCAGCTTAGACCTGGGGGCGGCTGAAGCTTTCTTT	CASSLDLGAAEAFF
many	.	TRBJ2-1	TRBV20-1	TGCAGTGCTAGAGATCCCGGGGGGCTAAAGGATGAGCAGTTCTTC	CSARDPGGLKDEQFF
.	.	TRBJ2-3	TRBV11-2	TGTGCCAGCAGCTTAAAACTAGTGGCCGATACGCAGTGTTTT	CASSLKLVADTQCF
many	.	TRBJ2-1	TRBV19	TGTGCCAGTAGTCCCTCCCTGACTCGCTACAATGAGCAGTTCTTC	CASSPSLTRYNEQFF
many	.	TRBJ2-3	TRBV29-1	TGCAGCGTTGAAGGTCAACTTCACACAGATACGCAGTATTTT	CSVEGQLHTDTQYF
.	.	TRBJ2-3	TRBV4-1	TGCGCCAGCAGCCAGGCCGGGACGGATAGCACAGATACGCAGTATTTT	CASSQAGTDSTDTQYF
many	.	TRBJ1-6	TRBV7-2	TGTGCCAGCAGCTTACTTGGTTATGGAGGGGCATTCCTCCACTTT	CASSLLGYGGAFLHF
few	.	TRBJ2-2	TRBV27	TGTGCCAGCAGTTCGGGGGCGTTTGGCGGGGAGCTGTTTTTT	CASSSGAFGGELFF
few	.	TRBJ2-7	TRBV19	TGTGCCAGTAGTATGGGCGGAAACTCCTACGAGCAGTACTTC	CASSMGGNSYEQYF
few	TRBD1	TRBJ2-5	TRBV7-9	TGTGCCAGCAGCGGGACAGTCGATGTGGAGACCCAGTACTTC	CASSGTVDVETQYF
many	.	TRBJ2-7	TRBV25-1	TGTGCCAGCCTGGTTGGTGGTCCCTACGAGCAGTACTTC	CASLVGGPYEQYF